This T cell receptor beta chain was retrieved from a study of CXCR3-negative and CXCR3-positive naive CD8 T cells. This CDR3 has 12 residues. Looked up from germline, CDR1 is SQVTM and CDR2 is ANQGSEA. Researchers prepared the TRB cDNA libraries using 5' RACE with UMI labels. TCRdb re-called the 5' RACE reads; one entry per CDR3 protein, DNA not given. The sample table sets out about 39,000 distinct CDR3 sequences. This chain connects TRBV29-1 to TRBJ2-7; TCRdb outputs TRBD1, but without DNA this stays unchecked. What was sequenced was naive CXCR3- CD8+ T cells from blood. Subset denoted: CD45RO-CCR7+CD27+CD95- naive CD8+ T cells lacking CXCR3 (TNR3-). This sequence originates from a human donor in good health. Some clones in this sample may be carry-over from other donors' samples. The CDR3 spells CSVPGPQGEQYF.